This entry concerns a single T cell receptor (beta chain). Its antigen remains unidentified. Template switching added a universal primer site, and cDNA bore unique molecular identifiers. One entry per CDR3 protein, called by TCRdb with MiXCR from the 5' RACE reads. The repertoire holds roughly 630,000 distinct CDR3 sequences, with 7% to 7.5% as singletons. The record originates from a study of identical twins. Study results and caveats: Researchers caution that invariant MAIT and iNKT cells could partly confound zero-insertion analyses. Fewer insertions were carried by abundant cord blood beta clonotypes, but none was seen in memory repertoires. Modeled out-of-frame TCR alpha sharing in monozygotic twins fell below observed levels.

V lost 3 bases, J lost 11 bases, and 18 bases stayed unmatched. Looked up from germline, CDR1 is SGDLS and CDR2 is YYNGEE. The CDR3 extends over 17 amino acids. These same records also appear under a second study, on yellow fever vaccine responses in identical twins.

The chain employs TRBV9 and TRBJ2-1; TRBD2 matches at 9 bases. The sequence derives from a young woman in good health. The sequenced sample consisted of PBMCs. The CDR3 spells CASSAQPGTSLNLKQFF. CDR3 nucleotide sequence: TGTGCCAGCAGCGCCCAACCCGGGACTAGCTTAAATTTGAAGCAGTTCTTC.